The clone carrying this TCR beta chain was recorded a few times. CDR1 and CDR2 from the germline V gene are MNHEY and SMNVEV (reference sequence). This CDR3 is built from 15 residues. V dropped 5 bases and J dropped 1 base, with 14 bases sitting between them. The table came from immunoSEQ multiplex PCR; TCRdb's copy has only in-frame clones and leaves some out. Here the sample spans fewer than 250,000 clones, approximately 90% being singletons. This record belongs to a study of control samples from healthy donors and cancer patients. The receptor was derived from a man aged 25 to 40 in good health. This chain connects TRBV27 to TRBJ1-1; possibly TRBD1 for D (6 bases). The sample was blood. The CDR3 nucleotides read TGTGCCAGCAGTCCACAGGGAGGGCGGAACACTGAAGCTTTCTTT. Its translation: CASSPQGGRNTEAFF.